The entry below describes one T cell receptor beta chain. The target antigen is unknown. V lost 9 bases, J lost 0 bases, and 4 bases stayed unmatched. Per germline, CDR1 SGHDT and CDR2 YYEEEE. This CDR3 is 14 amino acids long. RNA transcripts provided the source from which TCR beta CDR3 regions were amplified. HTBI primers were used for first-round RT-PCR of the TCR CDR3. TCRdb ran MiXCR on the multiplex PCR reads and lists one entry per CDR3 protein. The sample lists around 500,000 distinct CDR3 sequences, 14% occurring once. These data originate in a study of T cells in Graves' hyperthyroidism and ophthalmopathy. Looking at the study overall: Peripheral blood was secured at the point of initial diagnosis, before any treatment. Study-wide results and caveats: Stable hyperthyroidism was told apart from ophthalmopathy by a model built on 13 V-J features. Progression to ophthalmopathy was predicted a median of roughly 6.5 months early.

The clonotype originates from a woman between 18 and 29 years old with Graves' hyperthyroidism. Sequencing was performed on blood. This rearrangement joins TRBV5-6 to TRBJ2-1; 9 bases fit TRBD1. CDR3 nucleotides: TGTGCCACCGAGGGACAGGGCTCCTACAATGAGCAGTTCTTC. Translation: CATEGQGSYNEQFF.